This T cell receptor beta chain was retrieved from a study of T cell changes during pregnancy in multiple sclerosis. Per germline, CDR1 SNHLY and CDR2 FYNNEI. V lost 4 bases to trimming and J lost 3 bases, with 11 bases between them. The CDR3 is 14 residues long. Measured with immunoSEQ multiplex PCR; TCRdb has only the in-frame clones, and not every one. This sample has tens of thousands of clones, with approximately 90% found just once. This receptor was taken from a female donor with multiple sclerosis, enrolled in a pregnancy study. The gene calls are TRBV2 and TRBJ2-3, with D possibly TRBD1 on 6 matching bases. The input for sequencing was CD4+ T cells from peripheral blood mononuclear cells, taken after pregnancy. The CDR3 region has the DNA TGTGCCAGCAGTGGGTACAGGGTTACAGATACGCAGTATTTT. Translation gives CASSGYRVTDTQYF.